Each of the 28 T cell receptor beta chains below was sequenced from the same sample in a study of blood T cell repertoires in COVID-19. Assay: immunoSEQ multiplex PCR; the TCRdb copy retains only in-frame clones and omits some. The sample consists of about 100,000 clones, 65% to 90% of them appearing once. Sequences were obtained from peripheral blood. The receptors derive from a man aged 55 to 70 with acute or convalescent COVID-19.

The chain uses TRBV20-1 and TRBJ1-4; possible D gene TRBD1, 6 bases. The CDR3 has 11 residues. Trimming stripped 6 bases from V and 8 bases from J, with 10 bases between. Per the germline V gene, CDR1 is DFQATT and CDR2 is SNEGSKA (reference sequence). As DNA, the CDR3 is TGCAGTGCGGGGGCGCGGGAAAAACTGTTTTTT. Residues: CSAGAREKLFF.

The chain has TRBV9 and TRBJ2-5; D possibly corresponds to TRBD1 (7 bases). This CDR3 has 13 amino acids. CDR1 and CDR2 (germline): SGDLS, YYNGEE. Between the trimmed V and J ends, which lost 7 bases and 3 bases, there was a span of 13 bases. The CDR3 coding sequence is TGTGCCAGCGGAGGGGGCTGGAAAGAGACCCAGTACTTC. Translating it yields CASGGGWKETQYF. The variable domain in full, completed from reference TRBV9 and TRBJ2-5, reads DSGVTQTPKHLITATGQRVTLRCSPRSGDLSVYWYQQSLDQGLQFLIQYYNGEERAKGNILERFSAQQFPDLHSELNLSSLELGDSALYFCASGGGWKETQYFGPGTRLLVL.

The chain links TRBV15 to TRBJ2-7; 7 nucleotides align to TRBD1. V shed 4 bases, J shed 3 bases, and the junction held 3 bases outside the gene matches. The CDR3 is 13 amino acids. CDR1 and CDR2 from the germline V gene are LNHNV and YYDKDF (reference sequence). The DNA for the CDR3 is TGTGCCACCAGCAACAGGGACAGCTACGAGCAGTACTTC. It specifies CATSNRDSYEQYF.

The gene calls are TRBV11-3 and TRBJ2-2; the D gene is possibly TRBD1 (6 bases). The CDR3 is 15 residues long. Germline loops: CDR1 SGHNT, CDR2 YENEEA. Trimming shortened V by 6 bases and J by 0 bases, and 11 bases separated the two germline ends. CDR3 protein: CASSSGVSNTGELFF. The CDR3 bases are TGTGCCAGCAGTTCAGGGGTCTCGAACACCGGGGAGCTGTTTTTT.

This rearrangement joins TRBV30 to TRBJ1-1; no definite D call. Germline CDR1 is GTSNPN and CDR2 is SVGIG (reference sequence). The CDR3 loop spans 11 amino acids. V lost 6 bases and J 0 bases, leaving 5 bases between the germline ends. This CDR3 is CACFMNTEAFF. CDR3 sequence (DNA): TGTGCCTGCTTTATGAACACTGAAGCTTTCTTT.

The chain joins TRBV7-6 to TRBJ2-7; tentatively, D is TRBD2 (6 bases). The V gene lost 1 base and the J gene lost 3 bases, with 13 bases spanning the gap. Germline-derived CDR1 and CDR2 are SGHVS and FNYEAQ. This CDR3 has 15 residues. The CDR3 DNA sequence: TGTGCCAGCAGCTTAGAGAGCGGGCCCCTCTACGAGCAGTACTTC. Residues: CASSLESGPLYEQYF.

This chain uses TRBV5-1 with TRBJ2-7, with TRBD1 as a possible D gene (5 bases). Deletions cut 3 bases from V and 2 bases from J, with 12 bases between. Germline loops: CDR1 SGHRS, CDR2 YFSETQ. CDR3 length: 14 residues. CDR3 in amino acids: CASSSGKGAYEQYF. The CDR3 DNA follows: TGCGCCAGCAGCTCCGGAAAAGGGGCCTACGAGCAGTACTTC.

The chain has TRBV7-8 and TRBJ2-5; perhaps TRBD1 as D (5 bases). Germline lookup yields CDR1 SGHVS and CDR2 FQNEAQ. V dropped 4 bases and J dropped 4 bases, with 16 bases sitting between them. This CDR3 region has 15 residues. The CDR3 sequence is CASSSYSRQGETQYF. DNA for the CDR3: TGTGCCAGCAGCTCTTATTCCCGTCAGGGAGAGACCCAGTACTTC.

The chain has TRBV27 and TRBJ1-1, with 8 bases aligning to TRBD1. The CDR3 extends over 16 amino acids. From germline, CDR1 is MNHEY and CDR2 SMNVEV (reference sequence). The V gene end was trimmed by 1 base and the J gene end by 1 base; junction bases not matched to a gene: 5. In nucleotides, the CDR3 is TGTGCCAGCAGTTTATACGGGACAGGAGCGAACACTGAAGCTTTCTTT. Translating gives CASSLYGTGANTEAFF.

This chain connects TRBV18 to TRBJ1-6; D gene uncertain. V gave up 6 bases and J gave up 8 bases, with 20 bases separating them. The CDR3 has 16 amino acids. The germline gives CDR1 KGHSH, CDR2 LQKENI. The CDR3 protein is CASSPREVREDSPLHF. The DNA of the CDR3 is TGTGCCAGCTCTCCCCGTGAGGTCCGGGAGGATTCACCCCTCCACTTT.

This chain connects TRBV3-1 (or the pseudogene TRBV3-2) to TRBJ1-5; 10 positions agree with TRBD1. There are 17 residues in the CDR3. Germline CDR1 and CDR2: LGHDT and YNNKEL (reference sequence). The trim removed 0 bases at V and 6 bases at J, leaving 8 bases unmatched. CDR3 in amino acids: CASSQDTRQGASQPQHF. The CDR3 DNA reads TGTGCCAGCAGCCAAGATACCCGACAGGGGGCGAGTCAGCCCCAGCATTTT.

The chain links TRBV2 to TRBJ1-4; D uncertain. CDR3 length equals 15 residues. Germline CDR1 SNHLY, CDR2 FYNNEI. Trimming pared 7 bases from V and 3 bases from J, leaving 15 bases between. The CDR3 spells CASTLSDWANEKLFF. DNA for the CDR3: TGTGCCAGCACTCTATCGGACTGGGCTAATGAAAAACTGTTTTTT.

This clone was found a few times. This chain uses TRBV5-4 with TRBJ1-1; 10 nucleotides agree with TRBD1. J lost 8 bases, V lost 0 bases, and 7 bases had no gene match. Germline lookup yields CDR1 SGHNT and CDR2 YYREEE (reference sequence). The length of the CDR3 is 15 residues. CDR3 sequence reads: CASSLVTGTGAEAFF. The CDR3 nucleotides read TGTGCCAGCAGCTTGGTTACCGGGACAGGGGCGGAAGCTTTCTTT.

This clone appeared once. The V gene is TRBV18, the J gene TRBJ2-1, with TRBD2 as a possible D gene (5 bases). Trimming shortened V by 5 bases and J by 4 bases, and 9 bases separated the two germline ends. The CDR3 is 13 residues long. The germline gives CDR1 KGHSH, CDR2 LQKENI. CDR3 bases: TGTGCCAGCTCATTGACTAATTACAATGAGCAGTTCTTC. Its protein is CASSLTNYNEQFF. Based on the CDR3 plus reference TRBV18 and TRBJ2-1, the full variable domain is NAGVMQNPRHLVRRRGQEARLRCSPMKGHSHVYWYRQLPEEGLKFMVYLQKENIIDESGMPKERFSAEFPKEGPSILRIQQVVRGDSAAYFCASSLTNYNEQFFGPGTRLTVL.

The chain uses TRBV3-1 (or the pseudogene TRBV3-2) and TRBJ1-5; 7 bases match TRBD1. The CDR3 spans 14 residues. V lost 6 bases and J lost 6; bases outside the gene matches: 8. Germline CDR1 LGHDT, CDR2 YNNKEL (reference sequence). CDR3 sequence reads: CASSTTGVGQPQHF. The CDR3 DNA follows: TGTGCCAGCAGTACAACAGGGGTAGGTCAGCCCCAGCATTTT.

Only a few counts were recorded for this clone. V is TRBV29-1 and J is TRBJ1-5; TRBD1 is a possible D gene (6 bases). V lost 6 bases and J lost 4, with 10 bases in between. This CDR3 comprises 12 residues. CDR1 and CDR2 from the germline V gene are SQVTM and ANQGSEA. In DNA form, the CDR3 reads TGCAGCGTCCAGGACAGTAATCAGCCCCAGCATTTT. Translating gives CSVQDSNQPQHF.

This chain links TRBV5-1 with TRBJ2-3; the D is unclear. V lost 6 bases to trimming and J lost 0 bases, with 5 bases between them. This CDR3 region has 12 residues. The germline CDR1 and CDR2 sequences are SGHRS and YFSETQ. CDR3 in amino acids: CASKTSTDTQYF. Written as DNA, the CDR3 is TGCGCCAGCAAGACTAGCACAGATACGCAGTATTTT. The whole variable domain, remainder taken from reference TRBV5-1 and TRBJ2-3, is KAGVTQTPRYLIKTRGQQVTLSCSPISGHRSVSWYQQTPGQGLQFLFEYFSETQRNKGNFPGRFSGRQFSNSRSEMNVSTLELGDSALYLCASKTSTDTQYFGPGTRLTVL.

This chain connects TRBV28 to TRBJ2-7; no reliable D call. Trimming left V 4 bases short and J 3 bases short, with 4 bases between. The germline gives CDR1 MDHEN, CDR2 SYDVKM. The CDR3 contains 11 residues. CDR3 residues: CASSSNYEQYF. The CDR3 DNA follows: TGTGCCAGCAGTTCCAACTACGAGCAGTACTTC.

Of note for this clone: The same CDR3 arises from other DNA sequences in this sample as well. The chain joins TRBV19 to TRBJ2-5; tentatively, D is TRBD2 (6 bases). Trimming left V 3 bases short and J 4 bases short, with 6 bases between. CDR1 is LNHDA and CDR2 is SQIVND in the germline V gene (reference sequence). The CDR3 spans 12 residues. The CDR3 region is CASSIGGETQYF. The CDR3 DNA is TGTGCCAGTAGTATCGGGGGAGAGACCCAGTACTTC.

The J gene is TRBJ2-5, the V gene TRBV13, with D tentatively TRBD1 (6 bases). Looked up from germline, CDR1 is PRHDT and CDR2 is FYEKMQ (reference sequence). The CDR3 consists of 13 residues. V dropped 3 bases and J dropped 5 bases, with 10 bases sitting between them. The CDR3 region has the DNA TGTGCCAGCAGCTTGAGGGGGTGGGAGACCCAGTACTTC. Translating gives CASSLRGWETQYF.

There are a few counts of this clone. The chain is built from TRBV30 and TRBJ1-1; 7 bases align to TRBD1. The CDR3 contains 11 residues. The germline V gene has CDR1 GTSNPN and CDR2 SVGIG (reference sequence). The J segment lost 10 bases and the V segment lost 3 bases, leaving 5 bases of the junction unmatched. This CDR3 reads CAWSPTGPAFF. CDR3 DNA sequence: TGTGCCTGGAGCCCGACAGGGCCAGCTTTCTTT.

V gene TRBV18 combines with J gene TRBJ2-2; D unresolved. V was clipped by 0 bases and J by 2 bases, with 4 bases between them. Germline assignment: CDR1 KGHSH and CDR2 LQKENI. The CDR3 has 14 residues. The CDR3 is CASSPPSNTGELFF. The CDR3 DNA sequence: TGTGCCAGCTCACCACCGTCTAACACCGGGGAGCTGTTTTTT.

The rearrangement uses TRBV5-1 and TRBJ1-4; no clear D. From germline, CDR1 is SGHRS and CDR2 YFSETQ. The CDR3 sequence is 16 residues long. V dropped 5 bases and J dropped 0 bases, with 14 bases sitting between them. CDR3 region: CASSSSTGATNEKLFF. In DNA, the CDR3 is TGCGCCAGCAGTTCGAGTACGGGTGCAACTAATGAAAAACTGTTTTTT.

The CDR3 DNA reads as TGTGCCAGCAGCGCCACGGGACAGGAAAATCAGCCCCAGCATTTT. Protein: CASSATGQENQPQHF. The chain carries TRBV9 and TRBJ1-5; 8 nucleotides align to TRBD1. Trimming at V came to 3 bases and at J to 4 bases, leaving 6 bases not matched to a gene. The germline gives CDR1 SGDLS, CDR2 YYNGEE. CDR3 length: 15 amino acids.

CDR3 protein: CASSQTRSGGRGNSPLHF. The CDR3 nucleotides are TGTGCCAGCAGCCAAACACGGTCAGGGGGTAGAGGTAATTCACCCCTCCACTTT. The rearrangement uses TRBV14 and TRBJ1-6; 7 bases line up with TRBD1. Germline lookup yields CDR1 SGHDN and CDR2 FVKESK. The CDR3 is 18 residues long. V gave up 2 bases and J gave up 6 bases; unmatched junction bases: 13.

V usage is TRBV29-1 and J usage is TRBJ1-1, with a tentative D call TRBD1 (5 bases). CDR1 and CDR2 from the germline V gene are SQVTM and ANQGSEA. The CDR3 extends over 14 amino acids. Trimming stripped 6 bases from V and 0 bases from J, with 14 bases between. The CDR3 is CSVQFGGMNTEAFF. CDR3 DNA: TGCAGCGTCCAATTCGGGGGTATGAACACTGAAGCTTTCTTT.

This chain joins TRBV9 and TRBJ1-1; D may be TRBD1 (6 bases). The CDR3 is made up of 15 amino acids. In germline, CDR1 is SGDLS, CDR2 YYNGEE. Trimming cost V 3 bases and J 1 base, with 13 bases left between them. Written as DNA, the CDR3 is TGTGCCAGCAGCGAACAGGGTTCGGCGAACACTGAAGCTTTCTTT. Its protein is CASSEQGSANTEAFF.

This clone was observed a few times. This chain joins TRBV14 and TRBJ1-3; 7 positions agree with TRBD1. Germline V lookup: CDR1 SGHDN, CDR2 FVKESK. V lost 0 bases, J lost 3 bases, and 5 bases stayed unmatched. This CDR3 spans 16 amino acids. CDR3 sequence reads: CASSQEIWTGGNTIYF. DNA for the CDR3: TGTGCCAGCAGCCAAGAAATTTGGACAGGTGGAAACACCATATATTTT.